This TCR beta chain was sequenced in a study of cytomegalovirus exposure and HLA in healthy donors. Study-level points and caveats: A later analysis reportedly found that, within productive TCRs, an Asian-associated ancestry cluster had fewer N-insertions than the mean observed across the roughly 630 donors. The authors enumerated over 150 TCR beta chains as linked to cytomegalovirus. With later analysis, a missense DCLRE1C variant became linked to TCR beta V- and J-gene trimming.

CDR1 and CDR2 from the germline V gene are MGHRA and YSYEKL. CDR3 length equals 16 residues. Both 60 Vbeta primers and 13 Jbeta primers went into the PCR. Original processing methods: Among the unique TCR beta chains that a later analysis counted, about 86 million in all, 10 million to 13 million were shared. Clones were sequenced by immunoSEQ multiplex PCR, and TCRdb holds only the in-frame ones, with some missing. That table supplies the V and J calls and clone size; D and trimming were determined from the DNA. Of approximately 190,000 clones listed, roughly four fifths are singletons. About this clone itself: Its antigen is not identified. Germline is not matched at one junction end, which may reflect a read error.

The chain has TRBV4-1 and TRBJ1-5; D might be TRBD1 (5 bases). The sample comprised PBMCs. The receptor comes from a man aged 35 to 55 in good health and CMV-seropositive. CDR3: CASSQDLAGHNQPQHF. CDR3 nucleotides: TGTGCCAGCAGCCAAGATCTGGCGGGGCACAATCAGCCCCAGCATTTT.